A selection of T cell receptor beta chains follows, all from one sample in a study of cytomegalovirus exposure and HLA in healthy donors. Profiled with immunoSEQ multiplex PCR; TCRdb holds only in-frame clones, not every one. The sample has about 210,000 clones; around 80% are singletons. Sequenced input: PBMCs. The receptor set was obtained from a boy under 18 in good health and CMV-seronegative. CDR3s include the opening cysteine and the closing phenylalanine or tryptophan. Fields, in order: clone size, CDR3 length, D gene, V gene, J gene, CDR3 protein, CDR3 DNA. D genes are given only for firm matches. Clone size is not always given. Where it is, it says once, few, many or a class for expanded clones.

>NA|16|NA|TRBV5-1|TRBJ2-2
CASSPDTASNTGELFF
TGCGCCAGCAGCCCGGACACCGCGTCGAACACCGGGGAGCTGTTTTTT
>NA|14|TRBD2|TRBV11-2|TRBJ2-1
CASSLEREGNEQFF
TGTGCCAGCAGCTTAGAGAGGGAGGGAAATGAGCAGTTCTTC
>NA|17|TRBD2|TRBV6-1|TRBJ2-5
CASSDLAGGYWRETQYF
TGTGCCAGCAGTGACTTAGCGGGGGGGTACTGGCGAGAGACCCAGTACTTC
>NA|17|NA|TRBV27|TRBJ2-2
CASSLSYGSGNTGELFF
TGTGCCAGCAGTTTATCCTACGGGAGCGGCAACACCGGGGAGCTGTTTTTT
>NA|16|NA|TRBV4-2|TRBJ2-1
CASSQGEEGPYNEQFF
TGTGCCAGCAGCCAAGGGGAAGAGGGCCCCTACAATGAGCAGTTCTTC
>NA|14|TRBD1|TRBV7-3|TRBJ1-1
CASSRDRGNTEAFF
TGTGCCAGCAGCCGGGACAGAGGGAACACTGAAGCTTTCTTT
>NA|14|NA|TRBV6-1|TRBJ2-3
CASSDGLASDTQYF
TGTGCCAGCAGTGATGGTTTAGCGTCGGATACGCAGTATTTT
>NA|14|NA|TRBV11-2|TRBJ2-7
CASSLWGESWEQYF
TGTGCCAGCAGCTTATGGGGCGAATCGTGGGAGCAGTACTTC
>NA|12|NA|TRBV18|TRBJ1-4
CASSPLAEKLFF
TGTGCCAGCTCACCGCTAGCGGAAAAACTGTTTTTT
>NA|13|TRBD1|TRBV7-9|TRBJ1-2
CASSFTGGGGYTF
TGTGCCAGCAGCTTTACAGGGGGAGGTGGCTACACCTTC
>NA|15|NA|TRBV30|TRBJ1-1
CAWSVRRQAGSEAFF
TGTGCCTGGAGTGTAAGGCGGCAGGCGGGGAGTGAAGCTTTCTTT
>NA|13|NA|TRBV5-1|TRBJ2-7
CASRSRGMYEQYF
TGCGCCTCAAGGAGCAGGGGCATGTACGAGCAGTACTTC
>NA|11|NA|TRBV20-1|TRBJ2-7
CSARSVYEQYF
TGCAGTGCTAGAAGCGTCTACGAGCAGTACTTC
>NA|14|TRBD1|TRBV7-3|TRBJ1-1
CASRRPGQGFEAFF
TGTGCCAGCAGACGTCCGGGACAGGGATTTGAAGCTTTCTTT
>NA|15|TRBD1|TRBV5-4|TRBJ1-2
CASSSRQGRLSEYTF
TGTGCCAGCAGCTCAAGACAGGGCAGGCTTTCTGAGTACACCTTC
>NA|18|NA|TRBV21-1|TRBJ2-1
CASSKRLTDFFHYNEQFF
TGTGCCAGCAGCAAAAGACTTACCGACTTCTTCCACTACAATGAGCAGTTCTTC
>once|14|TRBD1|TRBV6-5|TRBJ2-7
CASRRQGAPYEQYF
TGTGCCAGCAGGAGACAGGGAGCCCCCTACGAGCAGTACTTC
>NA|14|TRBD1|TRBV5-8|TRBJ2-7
CASSLGQGPHEQYF
TGTGCCAGCAGCTTGGGACAGGGACCCCACGAGCAGTACTTC
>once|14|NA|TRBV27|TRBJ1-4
CASSDRSTNEKLFF
TGTGCCAGTTCCGACAGGTCAACTAATGAAAAACTGTTTTTT
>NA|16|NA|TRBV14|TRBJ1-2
CASSQDFGETYYGYTF
TGTGCTAGCAGCCAAGATTTCGGGGAGACCTACTATGGCTACACCTTC
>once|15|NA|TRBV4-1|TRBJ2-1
CASSPGGGRSNEQFF
TGCGCCAGCAGCCCTGGGGGCGGTCGGAGCAATGAGCAGTTCTTC
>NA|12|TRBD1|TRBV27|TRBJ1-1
CASSSTGTEAFF
TGTGCCAGCAGTTCGACAGGGACTGAAGCTTTCTTT
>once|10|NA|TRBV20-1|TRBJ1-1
CSARRSSTFF
TGCAGTGCTAGAAGGAGCTCCACTTTCTTT
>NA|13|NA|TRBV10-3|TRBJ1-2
CAISEKSGYGYTF
TGTGCCATCAGTGAGAAGAGCGGCTATGGCTACACCTTC
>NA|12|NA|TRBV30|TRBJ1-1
CAWNSGGDEAFF
TGTGCCTGGAATTCGGGGGGGGATGAAGCTTTCTTT
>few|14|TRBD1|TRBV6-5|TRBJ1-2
CASSYQGQGSGYTF
TGTGCCAGCAGTTACCAGGGACAGGGGTCTGGCTACACCTTC
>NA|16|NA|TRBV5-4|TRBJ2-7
CASSRDRAGDSYEQYF
TGTGCCAGCAGCCGGGATAGGGCAGGGGACTCCTACGAGCAGTACTTC
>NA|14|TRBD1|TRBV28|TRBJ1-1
CASQRQGEGTEAFF
TGTGCCAGCCAAAGGCAGGGGGAAGGCACTGAAGCTTTCTTT
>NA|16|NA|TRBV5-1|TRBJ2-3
CASSFLGGPSTDTQYF
TGCGCCAGCAGCTTTCTCGGGGGTCCTAGCACAGATACGCAGTATTTT
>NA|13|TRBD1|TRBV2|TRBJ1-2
CASSDRGVGGYTF
TGTGCCAGCAGTGACAGGGGGGTGGGCGGCTACACCTTC
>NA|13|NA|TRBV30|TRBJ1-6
CACQPGTGSPLHF
TGTGCCTGTCAACCTGGGACTGGTTCACCCCTCCACTTT
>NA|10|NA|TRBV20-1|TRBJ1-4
CSAIQRKLFF
TGCAGTGCTATCCAGCGAAAACTGTTTTTT
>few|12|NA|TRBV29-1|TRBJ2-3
CSVLKYGDTQYF
TGCAGCGTTCTAAAATACGGGGATACGCAGTATTTT
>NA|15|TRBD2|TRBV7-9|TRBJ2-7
CASVDSGRWPYEQYF
TGTGCCAGCGTAGACAGCGGGAGGTGGCCCTACGAGCAGTACTTC
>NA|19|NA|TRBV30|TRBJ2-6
CAWSGTVGRGSSGANVLTF
TGTGCCTGGAGTGGGACCGTCGGCAGGGGATCATCTGGGGCCAACGTCCTGACTTTC
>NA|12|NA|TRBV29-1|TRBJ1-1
CSDNRKGTEAFF
TGCAGCGACAACAGGAAGGGCACTGAAGCTTTCTTT
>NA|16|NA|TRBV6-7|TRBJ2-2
CASSYPAGAQAGELFF
TGTGCCAGCAGTTACCCGGCAGGGGCGCAGGCCGGGGAGCTGTTTTTT
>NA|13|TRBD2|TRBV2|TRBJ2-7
CAKSAGGSHEQYF
TGTGCCAAATCGGCGGGGGGGAGCCACGAGCAGTACTTC
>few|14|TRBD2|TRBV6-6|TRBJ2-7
CASTESGGPYEQYF
TGTGCCAGCACAGAGAGCGGGGGGCCCTACGAGCAGTACTTC
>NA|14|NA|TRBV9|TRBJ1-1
CASSLMTENTEAFF
TGTGCCAGCAGCTTAATGACAGAGAACACTGAAGCTTTCTTT
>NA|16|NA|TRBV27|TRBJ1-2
CASSPYGQLVTYGYTF
TGTGCCAGCAGTCCATACGGACAGTTGGTAACATATGGCTACACCTTC
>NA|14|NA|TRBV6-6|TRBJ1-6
CASSYGPGNSPLHF
TGTGCCAGCAGTTACGGGCCAGGGAACTCACCCCTCCACTTT
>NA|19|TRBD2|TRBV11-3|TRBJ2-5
CASSLGWGLAGELEETQYF
TGTGCCAGCAGCTTAGGCTGGGGACTAGCGGGAGAGCTGGAGGAGACCCAGTACTTC
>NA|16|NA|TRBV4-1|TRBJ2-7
CASSQDGPGSIYEQYF
TGCGCCAGCAGCCAAGACGGGCCGGGATCTATCTACGAGCAGTACTTC
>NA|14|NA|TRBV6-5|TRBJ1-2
CASRRGARGGGYTF
TGTGCCAGCAGGCGCGGGGCAAGGGGAGGTGGCTACACCTTC
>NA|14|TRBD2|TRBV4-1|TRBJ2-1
CASSQGPSGGQGFF
TGCGCCAGCAGCCAAGGCCCTAGCGGGGGGCAGGGGTTCTTC